Below, 26 T cell receptor beta chains from the same sample are listed, as sequenced in a study of identifying expanded T cells in peripheral blood. This table comes from immunoSEQ multiplex PCR, and its TCRdb copy is limited to in-frame clones, with some not included. Among 120,000 or so clones listed, more than 80% were seen once. The sample was blood. These receptors were collected from a person between 18 and 75 years old in good health.

V usage is TRBV19 and J usage is TRBJ2-5; possible D gene TRBD2, 5 bases. Germline lookup yields CDR1 LNHDA and CDR2 SQIVND (reference sequence). The V end was cut by 4 bases, the J end by 5 bases, with 11 bases between. This CDR3 has 13 amino acids. In DNA form, the CDR3 reads TGTGCCAGTAGTACTAGCTATTGGGAGACCCAGTACTTC. Protein product: CASSTSYWETQYF.

This rearrangement joins TRBV6-5 to TRBJ2-1, with TRBD1 as a possible D gene (5 bases). In germline, CDR1 is MNHEY, CDR2 SVGAGI. V gave up 5 bases and J gave up 0 bases, with 11 bases separating them. CDR3 length: 15 residues. CDR3 region: CASSLREGSYNEQFF. CDR3 nucleotides: TGTGCCAGCAGTCTCAGGGAAGGCTCCTACAATGAGCAGTTCTTC.

The CDR3 loop is CATNPGQGRRKFF. In DNA form, the CDR3 reads TGTGCCACAAATCCGGGACAGGGGCGCCGCAAGTTCTTC. V and J are TRBV6-5 and TRBJ2-1, with 10 bases that match TRBD1. The CDR3 totals 13 residues. Germline lookup yields CDR1 MNHEY and CDR2 SVGAGI. The junction had 14 bases not matched to a gene; V was cut back by 10 bases and J by 14 bases.

This sequence joins TRBV6-1 and TRBJ1-2; TRBD1 matches 7 bases. This CDR3 comprises 14 residues. With 6 bases clipped from V and 8 bases from J, the junction kept 12 bases outside the gene matches. The germline V gene has CDR1 MNHNS and CDR2 SASEGT. In nucleotides, the CDR3 is TGTGCCAGCAGGCCCCGGGACAGTTTAGGGGGCTACACCTTC. It codes for CASRPRDSLGGYTF.

V usage is TRBV7-2 and J usage is TRBJ2-4, with D possibly matching TRBD2 (5 bases). V was clipped by 1 base and J by 4 bases, with 11 bases between them. The CDR3 is 15 residues long. Germline V gene data show CDR1 as SGHTA and CDR2 as FQGNSA. Written as DNA, the CDR3 is TGTGCCAGCAGCTTAGAGAGGGCAGGAAAAAACATTCAGTACTTC. This sequence encodes CASSLERAGKNIQYF.

The DNA for the CDR3 is TGTGCCACCAGCAGAGTCGCCGGAGTTAGCAATCAGCCCCAGCATTTT. Amino acid sequence: CATSRVAGVSNQPQHF. The rearrangement links TRBV15 to TRBJ1-5; D is unclear. The V gene lost 1 base and the J gene lost 0 bases, with 10 bases spanning the gap. CDR3 length: 16 amino acids. Germline V CDR1 and CDR2: LNHNV, YYDKDF (reference sequence).

The V call is TRBV2, the J call TRBJ1-1; maybe TRBD1 (6 bases). The V and J ends lost 7 bases and 4 bases respectively, with 19 bases between them. Per germline, CDR1 SNHLY and CDR2 FYNNEI. The CDR3 length is 15 residues. CDR3 sequence (DNA): TGTGCCAGCAAGGCGGGGATACAGGGATTCACTGAAGCTTTCTTT. Translation: CASKAGIQGFTEAFF.

The chain joins TRBV18 to TRBJ2-1; D tentatively reads TRBD1 or TRBD2 (5 bases each). V dropped 6 bases and J dropped 5 bases, with 20 bases sitting between them. This CDR3 is 16 amino acids long. Germline V lookup: CDR1 KGHSH, CDR2 LQKENI. CDR3 coding DNA: TGTGCCAGCTCCCACACCGGGACGCGGTCAAACAATGAGCAGTTCTTC. It specifies CASSHTGTRSNNEQFF.

The chain uses TRBV7-9 and TRBJ2-5, with unresolved D. The CDR3 runs to 15 residues. The germline V and J ends were trimmed by 5 bases and 5 bases, with 18 bases remaining between them. Germline values: CDR1 SEHNR, CDR2 FQNEAQ (reference sequence). The CDR3 is CASSLRRASRETQYF. CDR3 coding DNA: TGTGCCAGCAGCCTTAGACGGGCAAGCCGGGAGACCCAGTACTTC.

This chain links TRBV18 with TRBJ2-7; D might be TRBD1 (6 bases). Trimming cost V 3 bases and J 2 bases, with 8 bases left between them. The CDR3 consists of 13 residues. Germline CDR1 is KGHSH and CDR2 is LQKENI. The CDR3 DNA reads TGTGCCAGCTCACCGAGACAGGCCTACGAGCAGTACTTC. Its translation: CASSPRQAYEQYF.

The gene calls are TRBV5-1 and TRBJ1-2, with a possible D match to TRBD1 (5 bases). The germline CDR1 and CDR2 sequences are SGHRS and YFSETQ. The CDR3 loop spans 13 amino acids. Trimming shortened V by 0 bases and J by 10 bases, and 13 bases separated the two germline ends. This CDR3 is CASSLANRFDYTF. CDR3 bases: TGCGCCAGCAGCTTGGCCAACAGGTTTGACTACACCTTC.

The chain joins TRBV6-5 to TRBJ1-5, with unresolved D. Germline V CDR1 and CDR2: MNHEY, SVGAGI. CDR3 size: 14 residues. Trimming shortened V by 6 bases and J by 0 bases, and 9 bases separated the two germline ends. The DNA for the CDR3 is TGTGCCAGCAGCTCTCGTTATAGCAATCAGCCCCAGCATTTT. The encoded protein is CASSSRYSNQPQHF.

The V call is TRBV12-2, the J call TRBJ1-1. TRBV12-2 is shown as a pseudogene. The CDR3 is made up of 14 amino acids. Written as DNA, the CDR3 is TGTGCAAGTCGCTTAGGTCATCGGGACACTGAAGCTTTCTTT. It specifies CASRLGHRDTEAFF.

The CDR3 region has the DNA TGTGCCAGCTCTCCGAGACAGGGAGCCAATCAGCCCCAGCATTTT. It encodes CASSPRQGANQPQHF. The V call is TRBV18, the J call TRBJ1-5; TRBD1 matches at 7 bases. The length of the CDR3 is 15 residues. CDR1 is KGHSH, CDR2 LQKENI, per germline. The V and J ends lost 6 bases and 3 bases, in that order; junction bases with no gene match: 8.

The V gene is TRBV11-3, the J gene TRBJ2-1; TRBD2 aligns across 11 bases. V was clipped by 1 base and J by 6 bases; unmatched bases: 8. The CDR3 covers 17 residues. The germline CDR1 and CDR2 sequences are SGHNT and YENEEA. CDR3 amino acids: CASSLVAGGLISNEQFF. CDR3 DNA: TGTGCCAGCAGCTTAGTAGCGGGGGGGCTCATTTCCAATGAGCAGTTCTTC.

Notes on this clone: Other DNA sequences in the sample encode the same CDR3. The V and J genes are TRBV9 and TRBJ1-1; D uncertain. The germline V and J ends were trimmed by 0 bases and 1 base, with 4 bases remaining between them. This CDR3 has 13 residues. CDR1 SGDLS and CDR2 YYNGEE come from the germline V gene. The CDR3 bases are TGTGCCAGCAGCGTAGCTTCGAACACTGAAGCTTTCTTT. Its protein product is CASSVASNTEAFF.

The J gene is TRBJ2-4, the V gene TRBV14; D remains ambiguous. Germline V lookup: CDR1 SGHDN, CDR2 FVKESK. V lost 2 bases and J 0 bases, leaving 14 bases between the germline ends. The CDR3 loop spans 17 amino acids. The CDR3 DNA sequence: TGTGCCAGCAGCCAAACCACACAAACAGTAGCCAAAAACATTCAGTACTTC. Translation gives CASSQTTQTVAKNIQYF.

This clone was detected a few times. The chain has TRBV19 and TRBJ2-7; 11 nucleotides align to TRBD1. The V gene's germline CDR1 is LNHDA and CDR2 SQIVND (reference sequence). V was pared by 5 bases and J by 0 bases, with 6 bases of the junction left unmatched. The CDR3 is 16 amino acids. CDR3 DNA sequence: TGTGCCAGTAGTTGGAGCGGACAGGGGGCCTCCTACGAGCAGTACTTC. Amino acids: CASSWSGQGASYEQYF.

This clone was detected only a few times. CDR3 loop: CASGGGVLMNTEAFF. The CDR3 bases are TGTGCCAGTGGGGGAGGGGTGTTGATGAACACTGAAGCTTTCTTT. The rearrangement links TRBV5-4 to TRBJ1-1; maybe TRBD1 (5 bases). The CDR3 runs to 15 residues. Trimming cost V 8 bases and J 0 bases, with 17 bases left between them. CDR1 and CDR2 (germline): SGHNT, YYREEE (reference sequence).

V and J are TRBV29-1 and TRBJ2-3; a weak D match, TRBD2 (6 bases). The germline gives CDR1 SQVTM, CDR2 ANQGSEA. The CDR3 consists of 13 residues. The CDR3 sequence is CSYNPGGADTQYF. Here the CDR3 DNA reads TGCAGTTATAACCCCGGGGGTGCAGATACGCAGTATTTT.

This clone has only one observation. This rearrangement joins TRBV7-3 to TRBJ1-1; 7 bases are shared with TRBD1. Germline V CDR1 and CDR2: SGHTA, FQGTGA. The trim removed 0 bases at V and 2 bases at J, leaving 6 bases unmatched. There are 16 residues in the CDR3. As DNA, the CDR3 is TGTGCCAGCAGCTTAACCCCCGGGACAGCAAACACTGAAGCTTTCTTT. Translated, it gives CASSLTPGTANTEAFF. Full variable domain (missing parts from reference TRBV7-3 and TRBJ1-1): GAGVSQTPSNKVTEKGKYVELRCDPISGHTALYWYRQSLGQGPEFLIYFQGTGAADDSGLPNDRFFAVRPEGSVSTLKIQRTERGDSAVYLCASSLTPGTANTEAFFGQGTRLTVV.

This CDR3 is CASRDPGPTDTQYF. CDR3 nucleotide sequence: TGTGCCAGCAGAGATCCGGGACCCACAGATACGCAGTATTTT. The V gene is TRBV6-1, the J gene TRBJ2-3; D assignment may be TRBD1 or TRBD2 (5 bases each). Deletions cut 6 bases from V and 2 bases from J, with 12 bases between. The CDR3 consists of 14 residues. From germline, CDR1 is MNHNS and CDR2 SASEGT.

The chain links TRBV7-6 to TRBJ1-1; D remains ambiguous. V was shortened by 6 bases and J by 2 bases, with 16 bases between the two germline ends. Germline V gene sequence: CDR1 SGHVS, CDR2 FNYEAQ. The CDR3 length is 15 residues. Here the CDR3 DNA reads TGTGCCAGCAGGAGATCCGACCAACCCAACACTGAAGCTTTCTTT. Protein product: CASRRSDQPNTEAFF.

V usage is TRBV11-2 and J usage is TRBJ2-7, with D possibly TRBD2 on 5 matching bases. CDR1 is SGHAT, CDR2 FQNNGV, per germline. V was clipped by 1 base and J by 7 bases, with 8 bases between them. This CDR3 comprises 12 residues. The CDR3 loop is CASSLGWEEQYF. CDR3 in DNA: TGTGCCAGCAGCTTAGGTTGGGAGGAGCAGTACTTC.

For the CDR3, the DNA is TGTGCCAGCAGTGTCGTAAGCGGGGGGAGAAAGTATTTT. This codes for CASSVVSGGRKYF. The V call is TRBV2, the J call TRBJ2-3; 9 positions match TRBD2. CDR1 and CDR2 from the germline V gene are SNHLY and FYNNEI. The CDR3 consists of 13 residues. V was pared by 4 bases and J by 13 bases, with 9 bases of the junction left unmatched.

The V and J genes are TRBV7-6 and TRBJ2-1, with TRBD1 matching 8 bases. The V gene's germline CDR1 is SGHVS and CDR2 FNYEAQ. There are 15 residues in the CDR3. V trimming: 2 bases; J trimming: 9 bases; junction bases outside the gene matches: 9. This CDR3 is CASSLQDRVGTEQFF. In DNA form, the CDR3 reads TGTGCCAGCAGCTTACAGGACAGGGTTGGGACTGAGCAGTTCTTC.